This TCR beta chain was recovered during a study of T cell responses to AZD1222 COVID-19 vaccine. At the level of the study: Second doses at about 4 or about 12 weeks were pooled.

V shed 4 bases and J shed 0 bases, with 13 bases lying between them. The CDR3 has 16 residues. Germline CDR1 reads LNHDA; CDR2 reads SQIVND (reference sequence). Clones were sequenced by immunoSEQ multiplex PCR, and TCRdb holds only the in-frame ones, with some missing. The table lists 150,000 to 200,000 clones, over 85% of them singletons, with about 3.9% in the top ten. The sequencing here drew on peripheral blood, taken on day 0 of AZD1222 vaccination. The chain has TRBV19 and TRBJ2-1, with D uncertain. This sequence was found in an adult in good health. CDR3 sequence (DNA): TGTGCCAGTAGTACTATTAGACCTAGCTCCTACAATGAGCAGTTCTTC. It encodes CASSTIRPSSYNEQFF.